This T cell receptor beta chain comes out of a study of CD8+CD57+ T cells in acquired aplastic anemia. Germline assignment: CDR1 SGHTA and CDR2 FQGNSA. The ends were cut back, 4 bases at V and 5 bases at J, with 6 bases in the middle. The CDR3 is 12 residues long. Profiling that covered TCR beta VDJ and CDR3 relied on genomic DNA as its template. One entry per CDR3 protein results from TCRdb running MiXCR on the reads. The sample holds about 80,000 distinct CDR3 sequences; around 44% are singletons and the top ten take about 66%. The sequence derives from a human donor in good health, serving as a control. The V gene is TRBV7-2, the J gene TRBJ1-5; D uncertain. The specimen was sorted CD4+, CD8+, or CD8+CD57+ T cells (not recorded which) from PBMCs. The CDR3 spells CASSSIYQPQHF. CDR3 bases: TGTGCCAGCAGCTCCATCTATCAGCCCCAGCATTTT.